The sequence of this T cell receptor beta chain was determined in a study of metastatic and nonmetastatic thyroid tumors. Turning to the study itself: The study looked at repertoires side by side in blood and in tumor or nodule tissue from malignant and benign thyroid patients.

CDR1 and CDR2 from the germline V gene are MDHEN and SYDVKM. Trimming took 4 bases from V and 4 from J; bases not matched to a gene: 7. CDR3 length equals 16 residues. All patients were untreated before thyroid surgery. This clone came up many times. Its antigen is not known. The sample contains more than one DNA sequence encoding this CDR3. Overall study results and limits: In blood and tumor, TCR beta diversity was reportedly significantly higher in malignant thyroid tumors than in benign nodules.

Under the authors' procedure: CDR3 was compared across clinicopathological groups, and the resulting differences were used to build a distant-metastasis classifier for papillary thyroid cancer. TCRdb re-called the PCR reads via MiXCR. The V and J calls here are based on TCRdb, not the publication. Of around 7,500 clones detected, approximately 40% appear once; the ten largest clones hold roughly two fifths. The sequencing sample was made of tumor tissue. This receptor was taken from a female donor with papillary thyroid cancer or a benign thyroid nodule (not recorded which). Some clones in this sample may be carry-over from other donors' samples. V and J are TRBV28 and TRBJ2-3; TRBD2 agrees at 11 bases. The CDR3 loop is CASSSIAGGDADTQYF. In nucleotides, the CDR3 is TGTGCCAGCAGTTCGATAGCGGGGGGGGATGCAGATACGCAGTATTTT.